This T cell receptor (beta chain) was identified in a study of blood T cell repertoires in COVID-19. The data were produced by immunoSEQ multiplex PCR, yet TCRdb's version contains in-frame clones alone and is incomplete. This table has about 89,000 clones, 80% appearing once. In germline, CDR1 is SGHTA, CDR2 FQGNSA. The V gene end was trimmed by 1 base and the J gene end by 5 bases; junction bases not matched to a gene: 13. The CDR3 spans 17 residues. Source material: peripheral blood. This clonotype originated in a woman over 75 with acute or convalescent COVID-19. V is TRBV7-2 and J is TRBJ2-7, with TRBD1 matching over 8 bases. The CDR3 nucleotides read TGTGCCAGCAGCTTAGGCCAGGGGGCCTTATTCCCCCACGAGCAGTACTTC. It is translated as CASSLGQGALFPHEQYF.